This T cell receptor (beta chain) stems from a study of spatial heterogeneity in lung cancer. Whole-study context: Each time, sequencing found more beta-chain sequences than alpha-chain sequences. Broader study findings: The study found ubiquitous expanded tumor TCRs in blood more at resection than follow-up.

On each TCR cDNA molecule, a unique molecular identifier was present. TCRdb reprocessed the 5' RACE reads with MiXCR, giving one entry per CDR3 protein. The sample has about 38,000 distinct CDR3 sequences; roughly 5% are singletons. This clonotype was counted at least ten times. The antigen is unknown. The CDR3 runs to 16 residues. V lost 1 base, J lost 2 bases, and 15 bases lay in between. Germline assignment: CDR1 LGHNA and CDR2 YSLEER. The time point here: sample taken at primary tumor resection. Extraction of whole RNA from tumor, nontumor lung or frozen PBMC preceded unsorted sequencing. A total of approximately 69 untreated early-stage non-small cell lung cancer patients served as donors.

The input for sequencing was PBMCs, taken at surgery. This clonotype was sampled from a female donor with early-stage non-small cell lung cancer. The chain employs TRBV4-3 and TRBJ2-7; D gene unclear. CDR3 nucleotide sequence: TGCGCCAGCAGCCAAGGGACGACACGATTTCCCTACGAGCAGTACTTC. This encodes CASSQGTTRFPYEQYF.